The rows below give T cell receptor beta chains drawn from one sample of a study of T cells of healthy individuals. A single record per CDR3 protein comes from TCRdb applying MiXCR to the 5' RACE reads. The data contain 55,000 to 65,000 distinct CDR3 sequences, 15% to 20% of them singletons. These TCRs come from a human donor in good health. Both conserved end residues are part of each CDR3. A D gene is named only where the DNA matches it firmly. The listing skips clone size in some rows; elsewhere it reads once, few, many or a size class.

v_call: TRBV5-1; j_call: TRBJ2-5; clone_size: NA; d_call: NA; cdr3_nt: TGCGCCAGCAGCTTACGAGACCGGGACATGTACCAAGAGACCCAGTACTTC; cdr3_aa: CASSLRDRDMYQETQYF
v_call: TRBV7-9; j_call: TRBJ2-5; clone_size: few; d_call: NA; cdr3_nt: TGTGCCAGCAGCCGCCCAGGGGTCAGGTACGAGAGGGGGCAAGAGACCCAGTACTTC; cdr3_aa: CASSRPGVRYERGQETQYF
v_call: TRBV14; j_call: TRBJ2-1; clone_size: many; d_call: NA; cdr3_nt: TGTGCCAGCAGCCAAGTGAGGCACAATGAGCAGTTCTTC; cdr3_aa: CASSQVRHNEQFF
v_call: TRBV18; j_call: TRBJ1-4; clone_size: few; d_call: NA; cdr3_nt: TGTGCCAGCTCGACCGGTGAAAAACTGTTTTTT; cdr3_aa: CASSTGEKLFF
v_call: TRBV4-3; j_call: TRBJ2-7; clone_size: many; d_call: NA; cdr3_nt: TGCGCCAGCAGCCAAGAGTTAGGACAGACAAGTGGCGAGCAGTACTTC; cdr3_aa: CASSQELGQTSGEQYF
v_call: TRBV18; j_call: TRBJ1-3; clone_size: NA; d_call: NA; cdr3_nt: TGTGCCAGCTCACCGGGCGGCGCAAGCTCTGGAAACACCATATATTTT; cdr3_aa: CASSPGGASSGNTIYF
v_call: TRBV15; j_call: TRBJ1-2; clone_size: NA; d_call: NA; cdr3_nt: TGTGCCACCAGCAGAGGAGCGGCAGGGGAGGTTTATGGCTACACCTTC; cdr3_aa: CATSRGAAGEVYGYTF
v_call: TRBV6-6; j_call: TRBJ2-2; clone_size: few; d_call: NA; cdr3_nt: TGTGCCAGCAGTTACCTGACCGGGACATACCCCGGGGAGCTGTTTTTT; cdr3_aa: CASSYLTGTYPGELFF
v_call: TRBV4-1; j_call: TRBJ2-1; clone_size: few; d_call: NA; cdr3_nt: TGCGCCAGCAGTCGTACGTCGGGGCAGCAGTTCTTC; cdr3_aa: CASSRTSGQQFF
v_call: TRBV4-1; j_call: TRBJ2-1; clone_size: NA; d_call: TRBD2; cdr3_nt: TGCGCCAGCAGTAGGACTAGCGGCGGTTCCTACAATGAGCAGTTCTTC; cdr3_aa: CASSRTSGGSYNEQFF
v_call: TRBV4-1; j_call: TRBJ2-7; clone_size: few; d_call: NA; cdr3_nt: TGCGCCAGCAGCAACCGCGGAGGAGACTCCTACGAGCAGTACTTC; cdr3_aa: CASSNRGGDSYEQYF
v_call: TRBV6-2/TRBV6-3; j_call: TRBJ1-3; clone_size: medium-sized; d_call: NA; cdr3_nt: TGTGCCAGCGGAACTCTCTCTGGAAACACCATATATTTT; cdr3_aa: CASGTLSGNTIYF
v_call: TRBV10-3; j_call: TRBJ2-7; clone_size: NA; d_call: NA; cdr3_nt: TGTGCCATCAGTGAGTCCGGCAGGGATGTCACCTACGAGCAGTACTTC; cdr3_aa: CAISESGRDVTYEQYF
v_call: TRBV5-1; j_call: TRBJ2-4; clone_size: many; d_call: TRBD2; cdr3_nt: TGCGCCAGCAGCTTGGTCGGGGGGAGTACCAACATTCAGTACTTC; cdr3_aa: CASSLVGGSTNIQYF
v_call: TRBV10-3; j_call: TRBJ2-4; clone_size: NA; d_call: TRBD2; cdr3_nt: TGTGCCATCAGTGAGTCTTCGACTAGCATTCGGGGGAATAAAAACATTCAGTACTTC; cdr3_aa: CAISESSTSIRGNKNIQYF
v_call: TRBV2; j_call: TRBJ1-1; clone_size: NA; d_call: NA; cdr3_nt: TGTGCCAGCAGAGACACGGGAGGCGGCACTGAAGCTTTCTTT; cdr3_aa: CASRDTGGGTEAFF
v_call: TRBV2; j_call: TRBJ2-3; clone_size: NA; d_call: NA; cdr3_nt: TGTGCCAGCAGAAAGAGCGGCGGGGGCACAGATACGCAGTATTTT; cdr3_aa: CASRKSGGGTDTQYF
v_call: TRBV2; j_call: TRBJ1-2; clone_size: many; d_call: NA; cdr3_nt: TGTGCCAGCAGGACCTATTTGGCATCCACTAACTATGGCTACACCTTC; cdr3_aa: CASRTYLASTNYGYTF
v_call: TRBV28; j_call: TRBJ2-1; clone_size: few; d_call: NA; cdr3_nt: TGTGCCATCGGGGGAGCGGGCAACTCCTACAATGAGCAGTTCTTC; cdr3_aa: CAIGGAGNSYNEQFF
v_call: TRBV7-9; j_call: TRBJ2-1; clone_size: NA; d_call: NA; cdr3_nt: TGTGCCGGCCAGCCCCCATACTACAATGAGCAGTTCTTC; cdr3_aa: CAGQPPYYNEQFF
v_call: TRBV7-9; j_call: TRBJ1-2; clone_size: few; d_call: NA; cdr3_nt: TGTGCCAGCAGCTTAAGTACGGCCCAACGCGGCTATGGCTACACCTTC; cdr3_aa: CASSLSTAQRGYGYTF
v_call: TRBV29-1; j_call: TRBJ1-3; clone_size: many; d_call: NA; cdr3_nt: TGCAGCGTTCTCCACACAGTCGGAAACACCATATATTTT; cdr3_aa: CSVLHTVGNTIYF
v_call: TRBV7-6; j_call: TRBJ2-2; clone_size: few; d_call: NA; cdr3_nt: TGTGCCAGCAGCGAACTAAAACCCAACACCGGGGAGCTGTTTTTT; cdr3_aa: CASSELKPNTGELFF
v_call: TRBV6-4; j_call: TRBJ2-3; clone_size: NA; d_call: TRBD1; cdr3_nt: TGTGCCAGCAGTGCCCGGGACAGTAGCACAGATACGCAGTATTTT; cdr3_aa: CASSARDSSTDTQYF
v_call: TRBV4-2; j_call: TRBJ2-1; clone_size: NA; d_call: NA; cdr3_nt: TGTGCCAGCAGCCAAGAAGAAGGACTCCCCTACAATGAGCAGTTCTTC; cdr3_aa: CASSQEEGLPYNEQFF
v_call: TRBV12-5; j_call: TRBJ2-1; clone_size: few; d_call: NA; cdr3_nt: TGTGCTAGTGGTTTGGTAGCGGAGGGCAATGAGCAGTTCTTC; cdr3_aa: CASGLVAEGNEQFF
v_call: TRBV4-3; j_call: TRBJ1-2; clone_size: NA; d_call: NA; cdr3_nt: TGCGCCAGCAGCCAAGACCTGGACATCTATGGCTACACCTTC; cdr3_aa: CASSQDLDIYGYTF
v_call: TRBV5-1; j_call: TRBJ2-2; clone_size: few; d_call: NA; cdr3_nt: TGCGCCAGCAGCTTGCAAGGGACACCTAGGGAGGAGACCGGGGAGCTGTTTTTT; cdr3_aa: CASSLQGTPREETGELFF
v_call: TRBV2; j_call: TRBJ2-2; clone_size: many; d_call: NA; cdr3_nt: TGTGCCAGCAGCCTAGTCGGCACCGCGAACACCGGGGAGCTGTTTTTT; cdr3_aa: CASSLVGTANTGELFF
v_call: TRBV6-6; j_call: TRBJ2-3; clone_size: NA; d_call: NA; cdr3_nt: TGTGCCAGCAGTTACGAAGGCGATACGCAGTATTTT; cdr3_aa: CASSYEGDTQYF
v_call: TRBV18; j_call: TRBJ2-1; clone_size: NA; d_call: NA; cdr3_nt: TGTGCCAGCTCACCGGCATTTGGGACCTCGAACAATGAGCAGTTCTTC; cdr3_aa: CASSPAFGTSNNEQFF
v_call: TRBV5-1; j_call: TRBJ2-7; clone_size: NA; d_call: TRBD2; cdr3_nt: TGCGCCAGCACACCTCAGGGACTAGCGGGCTACGAGCAGTACTTC; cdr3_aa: CASTPQGLAGYEQYF
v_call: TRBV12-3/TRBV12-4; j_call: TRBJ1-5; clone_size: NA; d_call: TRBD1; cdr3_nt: TGTGCCAGCAGTGCGCCGGGGACAGGGGGAGGTCAGCCCCAGCATTTT; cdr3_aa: CASSAPGTGGGQPQHF
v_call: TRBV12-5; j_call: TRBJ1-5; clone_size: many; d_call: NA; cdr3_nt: TGTGCTAGTGGTTTGACCCGGACGGCCTGGGGGGGGCAGCCCCAGCATTTT; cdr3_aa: CASGLTRTAWGGQPQHF
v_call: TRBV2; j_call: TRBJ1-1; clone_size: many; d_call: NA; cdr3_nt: TGTGCCAGCAGTGAATCGGCGGGGGAAGGCACTGAAGCTTTCTTT; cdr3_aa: CASSESAGEGTEAFF
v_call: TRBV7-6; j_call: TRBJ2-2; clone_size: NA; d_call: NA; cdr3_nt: TGTGCCAGCAGCAACCTGAACACCGGGGAGCTGTTTTTT; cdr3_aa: CASSNLNTGELFF
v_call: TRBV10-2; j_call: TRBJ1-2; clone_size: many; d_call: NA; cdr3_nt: TGCGCCAGCAGTGAGGAGGGCAAGGGATCCTACACCTTC; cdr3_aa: CASSEEGKGSYTF
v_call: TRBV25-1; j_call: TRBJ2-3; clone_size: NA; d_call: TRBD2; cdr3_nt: TGTGCCAGCAGTGAAACGGGGGGGCTCACAGATACGCAGTATTTT; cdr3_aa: CASSETGGLTDTQYF
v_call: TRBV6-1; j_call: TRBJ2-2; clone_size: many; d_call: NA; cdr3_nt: TGTGCCCACTTATGGGACTGGAACACCGGGGAGCTGTTTTTT; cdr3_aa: CAHLWDWNTGELFF
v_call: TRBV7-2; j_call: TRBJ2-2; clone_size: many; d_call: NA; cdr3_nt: TGTGCCAGCAGCCCCGGGATTACTTCCGGGGAGCTGTTTTTT; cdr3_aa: CASSPGITSGELFF
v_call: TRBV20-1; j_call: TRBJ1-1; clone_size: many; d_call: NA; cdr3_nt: TGCAGTGCTAGAGAGGCGGGACTTAAGACTGAAGCTTTCTTT; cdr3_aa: CSAREAGLKTEAFF